Following are 7 T cell receptor beta chains from one sample sequenced in a study of cytomegalovirus exposure and HLA in healthy donors. The PCR contained 60 Vbeta and 13 Jbeta primers. TCRdb keeps only in-frame clones here, not all; method: immunoSEQ multiplex PCR. This sample carries more than 200,000 clones, approximately 79% of them seen once, and the ten largest clones take around 1.7%. Sequenced: PBMCs. The receptors here all came from a man between 18 and 29 years old in good health and CMV-seronegative.

The genes are TRBV6-5 and TRBJ2-7; the D is unclear. Deletions cut 5 bases from V and 2 bases from J, with 10 bases between. The CDR3 spans 13 residues. CDR1 is MNHEY and CDR2 is SVGAGI in the germline V gene. The CDR3 protein is CASSLSGTYEQYF. For the CDR3, the DNA is TGTGCCAGCAGTCTCTCAGGAACCTACGAGCAGTACTTC.

The sample holds one count of this clone. The chain links TRBV5-6 to TRBJ1-3; 7 bases agree with TRBD1. Germline trimming cut 5 bases from V and 2 bases from J; bases unmatched to any gene: 4. The CDR3 covers 14 residues. CDR1 SGHDT and CDR2 YYEEEE come from the germline V gene. DNA of the CDR3: TGTGCCAGCAGACGTACAGGGGCTGGAAACACCATATATTTT. The encoded protein is CASRRTGAGNTIYF.

The chain has TRBV28 and TRBJ2-7; D ambiguous. V lost 6 bases to trimming and J lost 4 bases, with 10 bases between them. From germline, CDR1 is MDHEN and CDR2 SYDVKM. The CDR3 loop spans 12 amino acids. In DNA form, the CDR3 reads TGTGCCAGCAGCCCTTCGCGATACGAGCAGTACTTC. Protein product: CASSPSRYEQYF.

The CDR3 DNA sequence: TGCAGCGTTGAAGATGAAAGCAGGTGGGAGCAGTACTTC. It yields the protein CSVEDESRWEQYF. This chain joins TRBV29-1 and TRBJ2-7; D call uncertain. Germline-derived CDR1 and CDR2 are SQVTM and ANQGSEA. This CDR3 has 13 amino acids. V lost 0 bases and J lost 7, with 13 bases in between.

The chain has TRBV15 and TRBJ2-2; D is ambiguous. Germline V gives CDR1 LNHNV, CDR2 YYDKDF (reference sequence). This CDR3 comprises 15 residues. Trimming took 4 bases from V and 4 from J, leaving 13 bases between them. CDR3 sequence (DNA): TGTGCCACCAGCAACCACCATTCGGGCACCGGGGAGCTGTTTTTT. Translation gives CATSNHHSGTGELFF.

V is TRBV11-3 and J is TRBJ2-5; weak D call: TRBD2 (5 bases). CDR3 length: 14 residues. Germline loops: CDR1 SGHNT, CDR2 YENEEA. Trimming shortened V by 5 bases and J by 4 bases, and 14 bases separated the two germline ends. The CDR3 region is CASSPARASETQYF. CDR3 DNA: TGTGCCAGCAGCCCCGCGAGGGCCTCAGAGACCCAGTACTTC.

The gene calls are TRBV2 and TRBJ2-2; D ambiguous. Trimming cost V 11 bases and J 1 base, with 8 bases left between them. The CDR3 spans 12 residues. CDR1 and CDR2 from the germline V gene are SNHLY and FYNNEI. The CDR3, as DNA: TGTGCCGGGCAGGAGAACACCGGGGAGCTGTTTTTT. Protein product: CAGQENTGELFF.